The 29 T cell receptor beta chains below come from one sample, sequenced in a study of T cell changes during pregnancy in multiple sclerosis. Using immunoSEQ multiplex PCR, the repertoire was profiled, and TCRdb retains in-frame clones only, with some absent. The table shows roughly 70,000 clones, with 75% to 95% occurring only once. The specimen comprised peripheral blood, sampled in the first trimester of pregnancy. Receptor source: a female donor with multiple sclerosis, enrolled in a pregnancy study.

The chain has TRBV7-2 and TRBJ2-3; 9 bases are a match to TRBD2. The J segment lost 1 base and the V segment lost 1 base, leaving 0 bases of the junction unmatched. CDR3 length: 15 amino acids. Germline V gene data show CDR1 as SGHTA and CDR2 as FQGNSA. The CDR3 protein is CASSLVAGGTDTQYF. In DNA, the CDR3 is TGTGCCAGCAGCTTAGTAGCGGGGGGCACAGATACGCAGTATTTT.

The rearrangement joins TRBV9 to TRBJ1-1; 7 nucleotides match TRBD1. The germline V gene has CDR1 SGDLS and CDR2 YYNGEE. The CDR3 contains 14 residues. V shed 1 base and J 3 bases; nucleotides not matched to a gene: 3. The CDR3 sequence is CASSVHQGDTEAFF. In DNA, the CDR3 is TGTGCCAGCAGCGTACATCAGGGGGACACTGAAGCTTTCTTT.

CDR3 residues: CASSARGSNEKLFF. DNA of the CDR3: TGTGCCAGCAGTGCTAGGGGCTCTAATGAAAAACTGTTTTTT. This chain connects TRBV6-1 to TRBJ1-4; D might be TRBD1 (5 bases). V was clipped by 4 bases and J by 3 bases, with 9 bases between them. Germline V gene data show CDR1 as MNHNS and CDR2 as SASEGT. The CDR3 totals 14 residues.

The CDR3 protein is CASSLSGQILQETQYF. The CDR3 nucleotides are TGTGCCAGCAGCCTATCGGGACAGATTCTTCAAGAGACCCAGTACTTC. The J gene is TRBJ2-5, the V gene TRBV7-9, with 7 positions matching TRBD1. The V segment lost 5 bases and the J segment 2 bases; nucleotides outside the gene matches: 11. The V gene's germline CDR1 is SEHNR and CDR2 FQNEAQ (reference sequence). The CDR3 is 16 residues long.

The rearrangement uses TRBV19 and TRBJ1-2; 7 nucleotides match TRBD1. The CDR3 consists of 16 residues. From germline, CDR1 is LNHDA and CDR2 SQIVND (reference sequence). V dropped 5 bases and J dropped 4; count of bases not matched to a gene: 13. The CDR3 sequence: CASSPTPGQISYGYTF. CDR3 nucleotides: TGTGCCAGTAGTCCAACCCCGGGACAGATATCCTATGGCTACACCTTC.

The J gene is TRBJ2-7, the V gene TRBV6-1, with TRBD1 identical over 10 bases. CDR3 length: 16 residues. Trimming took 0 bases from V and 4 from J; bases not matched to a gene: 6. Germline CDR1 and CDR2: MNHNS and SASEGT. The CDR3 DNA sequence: TGTGCCAGCAGTGAAGCTTGGGGACAGGGGTTTTACGAGCAGTACTTC. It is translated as CASSEAWGQGFYEQYF.

The CDR3 loop reads CSVEEARQQQFF. DNA for the CDR3: TGCAGCGTTGAAGAGGCGCGACAACAGCAGTTCTTC. The rearrangement uses TRBV29-1 and TRBJ2-1; D call uncertain. The germline V gene encodes CDR1 SQVTM and CDR2 ANQGSEA. The CDR3 consists of 12 residues. The V gene lost 0 bases and the J gene lost 11 bases, with 11 bases spanning the gap.

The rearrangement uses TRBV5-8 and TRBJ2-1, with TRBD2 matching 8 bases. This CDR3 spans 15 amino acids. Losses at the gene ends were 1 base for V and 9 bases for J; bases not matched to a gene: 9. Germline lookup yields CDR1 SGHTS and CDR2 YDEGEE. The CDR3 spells CASSLLVGRAFEQFF. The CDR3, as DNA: TGTGCCAGCAGCTTGCTAGTCGGGAGGGCCTTTGAGCAGTTCTTC.

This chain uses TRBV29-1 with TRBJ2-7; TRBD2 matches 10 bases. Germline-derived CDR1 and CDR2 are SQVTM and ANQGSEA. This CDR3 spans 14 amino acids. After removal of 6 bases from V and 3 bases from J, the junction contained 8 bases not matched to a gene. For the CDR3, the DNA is TGCAGCGTCCTTAGCGGGAGGTTTGACTACGAGCAGTACTTC. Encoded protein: CSVLSGRFDYEQYF.

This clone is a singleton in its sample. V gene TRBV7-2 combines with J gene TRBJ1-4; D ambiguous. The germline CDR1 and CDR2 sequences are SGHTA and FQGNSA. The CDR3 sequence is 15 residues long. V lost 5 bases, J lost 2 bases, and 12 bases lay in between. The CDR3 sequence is CASSPSGGTNEKLFF. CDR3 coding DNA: TGTGCCAGCAGCCCTTCAGGAGGGACTAATGAAAAACTGTTTTTT.

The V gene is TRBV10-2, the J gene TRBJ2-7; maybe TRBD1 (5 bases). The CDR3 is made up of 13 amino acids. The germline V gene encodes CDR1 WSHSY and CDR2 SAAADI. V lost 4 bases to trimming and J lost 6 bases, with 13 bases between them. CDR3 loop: CASSVLTQGEQYF. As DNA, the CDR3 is TGCGCCAGCAGTGTCCTGACGCAGGGCGAGCAGTACTTC.

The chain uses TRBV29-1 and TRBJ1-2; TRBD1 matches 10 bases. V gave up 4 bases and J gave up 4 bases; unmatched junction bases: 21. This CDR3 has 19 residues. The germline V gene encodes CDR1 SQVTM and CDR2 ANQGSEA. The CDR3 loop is CSVGVFSTTGGTKGYGYTF. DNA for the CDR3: TGCAGCGTTGGGGTTTTTAGTACGACAGGGGGCACGAAGGGCTATGGCTACACCTTC.

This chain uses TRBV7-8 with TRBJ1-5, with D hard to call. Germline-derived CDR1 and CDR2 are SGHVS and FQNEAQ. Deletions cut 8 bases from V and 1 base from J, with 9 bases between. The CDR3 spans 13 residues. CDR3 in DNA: TGTGCCAGCTCCCCCCGGAGCAATCAGCCCCAGCATTTT. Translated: CASSPRSNQPQHF.

DNA of the CDR3: TGTGCCAGTAGTAAAGGCAGGGGGCAAGAGACCCAGTACTTC. Protein product: CASSKGRGQETQYF. The J gene is TRBJ2-5, the V gene TRBV19, with 7 bases fitting TRBD1. Unmatched junction bases numbered 4, after V lost 4 bases and J lost 2 bases. CDR3 length: 14 residues. Germline V gene lookup returns CDR1 LNHDA and CDR2 SQIVND (reference sequence).

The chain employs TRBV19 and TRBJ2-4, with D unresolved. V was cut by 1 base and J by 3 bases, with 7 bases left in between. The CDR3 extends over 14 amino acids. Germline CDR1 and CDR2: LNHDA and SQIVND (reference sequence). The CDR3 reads CASSIGPGKNIQYF. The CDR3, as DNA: TGTGCCAGTAGTATAGGACCAGGCAAAAACATTCAGTACTTC.

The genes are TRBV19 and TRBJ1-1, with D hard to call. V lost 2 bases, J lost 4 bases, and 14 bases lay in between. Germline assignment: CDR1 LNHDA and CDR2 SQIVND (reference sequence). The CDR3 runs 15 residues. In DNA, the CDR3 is TGTGCCAGTAGTATAAAATCCGGGAGTACCACTGAAGCTTTCTTT. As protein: CASSIKSGSTTEAFF.

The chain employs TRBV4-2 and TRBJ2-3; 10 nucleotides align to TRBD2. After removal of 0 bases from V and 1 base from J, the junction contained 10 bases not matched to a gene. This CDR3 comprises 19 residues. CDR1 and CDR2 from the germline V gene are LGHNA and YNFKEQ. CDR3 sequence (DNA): TGTGCCAGCAGCCAAGAAGCCCCCATACTAGCGGGGCGCACAGATACGCAGTATTTT. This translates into CASSQEAPILAGRTDTQYF.

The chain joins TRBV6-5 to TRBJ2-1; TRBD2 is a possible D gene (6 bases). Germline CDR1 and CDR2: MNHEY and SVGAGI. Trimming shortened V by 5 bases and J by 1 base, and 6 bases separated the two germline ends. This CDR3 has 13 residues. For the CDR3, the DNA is TGTGCCAGCAGTCTAGCGTCCTACAATGAGCAGTTCTTC. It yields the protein CASSLASYNEQFF.

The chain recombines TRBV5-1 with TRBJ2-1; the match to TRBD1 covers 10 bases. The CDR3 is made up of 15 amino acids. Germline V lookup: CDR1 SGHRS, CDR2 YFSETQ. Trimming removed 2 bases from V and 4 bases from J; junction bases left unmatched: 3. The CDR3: CASSFGTGAYNEQFF. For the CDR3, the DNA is TGCGCCAGCAGCTTCGGGACAGGGGCGTACAATGAGCAGTTCTTC.

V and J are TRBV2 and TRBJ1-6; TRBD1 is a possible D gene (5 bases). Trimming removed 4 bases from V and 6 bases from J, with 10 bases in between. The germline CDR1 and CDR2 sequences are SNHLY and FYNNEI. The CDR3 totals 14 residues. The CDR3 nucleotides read TGTGCCAGCAGTGTAGGACAACTTAATTCACCCCTCCACTTT. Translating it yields CASSVGQLNSPLHF.

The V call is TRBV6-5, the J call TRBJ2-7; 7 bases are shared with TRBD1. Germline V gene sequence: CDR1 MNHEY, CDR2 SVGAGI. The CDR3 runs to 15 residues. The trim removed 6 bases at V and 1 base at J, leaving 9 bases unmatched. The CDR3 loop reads CASSQFRDSSYEQYF. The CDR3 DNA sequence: TGTGCCAGCAGCCAATTCCGGGACAGTTCCTACGAGCAGTACTTC.

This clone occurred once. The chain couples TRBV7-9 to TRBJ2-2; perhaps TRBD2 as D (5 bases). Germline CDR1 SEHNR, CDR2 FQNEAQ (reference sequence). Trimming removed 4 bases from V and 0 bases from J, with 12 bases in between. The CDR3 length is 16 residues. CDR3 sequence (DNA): TGTGCCAGCAGCTACCCGGGAAGGACGAACACCGGGGAGCTGTTTTTT. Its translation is CASSYPGRTNTGELFF.

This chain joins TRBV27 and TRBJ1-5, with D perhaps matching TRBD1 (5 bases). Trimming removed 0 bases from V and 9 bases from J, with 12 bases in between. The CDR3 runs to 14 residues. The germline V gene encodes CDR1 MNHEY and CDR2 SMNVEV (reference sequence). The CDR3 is CASSLSPGLWPQHF. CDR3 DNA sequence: TGTGCCAGCAGTTTATCCCCAGGGCTCTGGCCCCAGCATTTT.

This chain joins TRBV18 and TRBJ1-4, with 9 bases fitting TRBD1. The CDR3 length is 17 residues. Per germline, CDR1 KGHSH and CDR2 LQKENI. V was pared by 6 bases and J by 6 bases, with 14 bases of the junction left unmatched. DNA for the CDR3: TGTGCCAGCTCCCTCGTAGTCGGGACAGGGAGTGATGAAAAACTGTTTTTT. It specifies CASSLVVGTGSDEKLFF.

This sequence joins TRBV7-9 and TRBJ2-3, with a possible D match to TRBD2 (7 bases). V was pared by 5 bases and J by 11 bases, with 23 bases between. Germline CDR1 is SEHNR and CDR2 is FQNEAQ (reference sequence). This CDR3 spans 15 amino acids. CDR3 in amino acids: CASSPYRDLGGGQYF. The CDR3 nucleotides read TGTGCCAGCAGCCCATACCGGGACTTGGGAGGGGGGCAGTATTTT.

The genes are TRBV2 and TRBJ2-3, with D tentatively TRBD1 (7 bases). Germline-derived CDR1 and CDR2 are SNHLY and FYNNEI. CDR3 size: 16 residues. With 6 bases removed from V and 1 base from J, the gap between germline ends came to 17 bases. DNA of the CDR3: TGTGCCAGCAGAGGCCGAGGAGGGGGCGGCACAGATACGCAGTATTTT. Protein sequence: CASRGRGGGGTDTQYF.

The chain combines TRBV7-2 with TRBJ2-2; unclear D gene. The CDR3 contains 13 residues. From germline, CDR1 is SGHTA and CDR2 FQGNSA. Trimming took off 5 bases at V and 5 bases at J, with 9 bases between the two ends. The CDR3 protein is CASSLELTGELFF. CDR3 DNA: TGTGCCAGCAGCCTGGAGTTGACCGGGGAGCTGTTTTTT.

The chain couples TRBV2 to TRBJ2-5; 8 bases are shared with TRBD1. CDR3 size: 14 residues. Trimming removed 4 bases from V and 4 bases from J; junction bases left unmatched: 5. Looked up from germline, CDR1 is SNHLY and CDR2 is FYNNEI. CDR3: CASSGTGLGETQYF. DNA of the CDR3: TGTGCCAGCAGTGGGACAGGGTTGGGAGAGACCCAGTACTTC. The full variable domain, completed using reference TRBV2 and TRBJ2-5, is EPEVTQTPSHQVTQMGQEVILRCVPISNHLYFYWYRQILGQKVEFLVSFYNNEISEKSEIFDDQFSVERPDGSNFTLKIRSTKLEDSAMYFCASSGTGLGETQYFGPGTRLLVL.

Here the CDR3 reads CASSLVRTSTGRENTEAFF. CDR3 nucleotide sequence: TGTGCCAGCAGCTTAGTTAGGACCTCGACAGGGAGAGAGAACACTGAAGCTTTCTTT. The V gene is TRBV7-9, the J gene TRBJ1-1; 7 bases line up with TRBD1. CDR3 length: 19 amino acids. V trimming: 1 base; J trimming: 1 base; junction bases outside the gene matches: 15. Germline CDR1 SEHNR, CDR2 FQNEAQ (reference sequence).